Described below is a single TCR beta chain sequence and its context. Its antigen remains unidentified. Base qualities are not at hand, and no much larger clone is one base apart. These data are taken from a study of T cell changes during pregnancy in multiple sclerosis (dated by TCRdb to between 2017 and 2020). At the level of the whole study: The study looked at changes in the T cell repertoire across pregnancy in women with multiple sclerosis.

CDR1 and CDR2, per the germline V gene (reference sequence), are MNHEY and SMNVEV. Including the terminal cysteine and phenylalanine, the CDR3 comprises 13 residues. CDR3 DNA is the only sequence kept; it has 39 bases, read in frame from the first base. V is reduced by 4 bases and J by 5 bases, leaving a spacing of 11 bases between them. The library was obtained by the immunoSEQ multiplex PCR assay. TCRdb retrieved this table from immuneACCESS and kept in-frame rearrangements only. Not all clones are present; in checked studies, unresolved V genes account for under half, and no reason is known for the remainder. This sample comprises about 40,000 clones, 89% of them detected only once. 0.5% to 0.65% of the sample goes to the ten largest clones.

Specimen: CD4+ T cells from peripheral blood mononuclear cells, collected in the first trimester of pregnancy. The chain is made from TRBV27 and TRBJ1-2; the D gene is possibly TRBD1, with 6 bases matching. The clonotype comes from a female donor with multiple sclerosis, enrolled in a pregnancy study. The sequenced DNA: TGTGCCAGCAGTTACGACAGGCTGTATGGCTACACCTTC. Its translation reads: CASSYDRLYGYTF.